The TCR beta chain described here comes from a study of CD8 T cells in ankylosing spondylitis. TCRdb reanalysed the 5' RACE reads using MiXCR and keeps one entry per CDR3 protein. Seen here are about 150,000 distinct CDR3 sequences, under 45% observed once, and the top ten hold approximately 16%. The CDR3 spans 13 residues. CDR1 LGHDT and CDR2 YNNKEL come from the germline V gene (reference sequence). With 0 bases removed from V and 1 base from J, the gap between germline ends came to 3 bases. The chain is built from TRBV3-1 and TRBJ1-2; D is unclear. The TCR originated in a male donor with ankylosing spondylitis. The sequencing sample was made of synovial fluid, either unsorted or a sorted T cell fraction (not recorded which). The CDR3 protein is CASSQEYNYGYTF. The CDR3, as DNA: TGTGCCAGCAGCCAAGAATATAACTATGGCTACACCTTC.